Listed below are T cell receptor beta chains from one sample, sequenced in a study of CD8 T cell repertoires and HIV-1 epitope variants. Assay used: immunoSEQ multiplex PCR; TCRdb lists only in-frame clones, some missing. This table has about 4,800 clones, over 65% appearing once. No antigen has been assigned to these receptors. The sample comprised cultured CD8+ T cells derived from PBMCs. The receptors were sampled from a male donor with HIV. The CDR3 runs from the conserved cysteine through the conserved F or W. A D gene is named only where the DNA matches it firmly. Clone size appears in some rows only: once, few, many, or a class for an expanded clone.

V gene	D gene	clone size	J gene	CDR3 DNA	CDR3 protein
TRBV27	.	.	TRBJ1-1	TGTGCCAGCAGTTTATCAACCGCGTTGAGGACTGAAGCTTTCTTT	CASSLSTALRTEAFF
TRBV19	.	.	TRBJ1-5	TGTGCCAGTAGTATGTCAATTAGCAATCAGCCCCAGCATTTT	CASSMSISNQPQHF
TRBV13	TRBD1	.	TRBJ1-1	TGTGCCAGCAGCCTTGGAGGGGGACAGGGGAACACTGAAGCTTTCTTT	CASSLGGGQGNTEAFF
TRBV7-9	.	.	TRBJ2-1	TGTGCCAGCAGCTTAGAGGGGAGCTCCTACAATGAGCAGTTCTTC	CASSLEGSSYNEQFF
TRBV5-6	TRBD1	.	TRBJ1-2	TGTGCCAGCAGCTTGGGGACAGGGTCGAAAGGCTACACCTTC	CASSLGTGSKGYTF
TRBV28	.	.	TRBJ1-1	TGTGCCAGCAGTTCCCCCGTCTACAGGGCGGTCGACACTGAAGCTTTCTTT	CASSSPVYRAVDTEAFF
TRBV11-2	.	.	TRBJ2-7	TGTGCCAGCAGCACAGAGGGGGGGCAGGACGAGCAGTACTTC	CASSTEGGQDEQYF
TRBV18	.	.	TRBJ2-7	TGTGCCAGCTTAAACCACTACGAGCAGTACTTC	CASLNHYEQYF
TRBV6-5	.	few	TRBJ1-2	TGTGCCAGCAGCTTCGGACAAAGCGGCTACTATGGCTACACCTTC	CASSFGQSGYYGYTF
TRBV27	TRBD2	.	TRBJ2-2	TGTGCCAGCAGATCCACCACCACTAGCGGGGGGGCCTCTGGACTAACCGGGGAGCTGTTTTTT	CASRSTTTSGGASGLTGELFF
TRBV5-4	TRBD2	.	TRBJ2-3	TGTGCCAGCAGCTGGGGGACCCGGCGGGAGTCTCTTGCAGATACGCAGTATTTT	CASSWGTRRESLADTQYF
TRBV7-6	.	.	TRBJ2-7	TGTGCCAGCAGCTTAAATTTGCCCTACGAGCAGTACTTC	CASSLNLPYEQYF
TRBV7-8	TRBD2	.	TRBJ2-7	TGTGCCAGCAGCGGGGGACTAGCGGGCTACGAGCAGTACTTC	CASSGGLAGYEQYF
TRBV27	TRBD2	.	TRBJ2-4	TGTGCCAGCAGTTTAGGGACTAGCGGGAGTAATCAGTACTTC	CASSLGTSGSNQYF
TRBV7-2	TRBD1	.	TRBJ2-5	TGTGCCAGCAGCTTCACAGGGGGTGAGGAGACCCAGTACTTC	CASSFTGGEETQYF
TRBV5-1	TRBD1	.	TRBJ1-4	TGCGCCAGCAGCCACGAGGGGGCGGCTAATGAAAAACTGTTTTTT	CASSHEGAANEKLFF
TRBV19	.	.	TRBJ2-7	TGTGCCAGTAGTACGGGTCTTAAGTACGAGCAGTACTTC	CASSTGLKYEQYF
TRBV27	.	.	TRBJ1-4	TGTGCCAGCAGTTTATCGAGGACCAGTAATGAAAAACTGTTTTTT	CASSLSRTSNEKLFF
TRBV5-1	TRBD1	.	TRBJ1-2	TGCGCCAGCAGCTTGACAGGGGGCGCGAATGGCTACACCTTC	CASSLTGGANGYTF
TRBV4-3	.	few	TRBJ2-2	TGCGCCAGCAGCCCCACAGGCCTAGGGGCCGGGGAGCTGTTTTTT	CASSPTGLGAGELFF
TRBV5-6	.	.	TRBJ2-7	TGTGCCAGCAGCTTGGAAAGGGCCCTCTACGAGCAGTACTTC	CASSLERALYEQYF
TRBV4-1	TRBD2	.	TRBJ2-1	TGCGCCAGCAGCCCCCTAGGGGCGGGGGGCAGGGATGAGCAGTTCTTC	CASSPLGAGGRDEQFF
TRBV19	.	.	TRBJ1-1	TGTGCCAGTAGTATAACGTCTGCAGGGAACACTGAAGCTTTCTTT	CASSITSAGNTEAFF
TRBV13	.	.	TRBJ1-1	TGTGCCAGCAGCCAAACCGGAGGGTCTGGCATGAACACTGAAGCTTTCTTT	CASSQTGGSGMNTEAFF
TRBV4-3	.	once	TRBJ1-3	TGCGCCAGCAGCCAAGAATTAGGGGTACCTGGAAACACCATATATTTT	CASSQELGVPGNTIYF
TRBV7-8	.	.	TRBJ2-1	TGTGCCAGCAGCTTCAGGGTAGATGAGCAGTTCTTC	CASSFRVDEQFF
TRBV4-1	.	.	TRBJ2-1	TGCGCCAGCAGCCAAGCCCCGGTCGGCGGAGATGAGCAGTTCTTC	CASSQAPVGGDEQFF
TRBV28	.	few	TRBJ1-1	TGTGCCAGCAGCTCCCTTTTTGACCAGGCAGAAGCTTTCTTT	CASSSLFDQAEAFF
TRBV7-9	TRBD1	.	TRBJ2-7	TGTGCCAGCAGCTTAGCGGGACAGACCTACGAGCAGTACTTC	CASSLAGQTYEQYF
TRBV27	.	.	TRBJ1-1	TGTGCCAGCAGTTTAGGGGGGCACACTGAAGCTTTCTTT	CASSLGGHTEAFF
TRBV18	TRBD2	.	TRBJ2-1	TGTGCCAGCTCACCCAGTAATAGCGGGAGCTCCTACAATGAGCAGTTCTTC	CASSPSNSGSSYNEQFF
TRBV4-2	.	.	TRBJ1-6	TGTGCCAGCAGCCAGGAAGGGGGGGGTTTCGGTTCACCCCTCCACTTT	CASSQEGGGFGSPLHF
TRBV5-4	.	.	TRBJ2-5	TGTGCCAGCAGTTTACAGGGAGGAGAGACCCAGTACTTC	CASSLQGGETQYF
TRBV5-6	.	.	TRBJ2-2	TGTGCCAGCAGCTTCGAACCGTGGGAGGCCACCGGGGAGCTGTTTTTT	CASSFEPWEATGELFF
TRBV4-2	.	.	TRBJ2-7	TGTGCCAGCAGCCAAGTTAGCGACGGCTCCTACGAGCAGTACTTC	CASSQVSDGSYEQYF
TRBV27	.	.	TRBJ1-2	TGTGCCAGCACTTCCCTGGACAGAAACTATGGCTACACCTTC	CASTSLDRNYGYTF
TRBV4-3	TRBD1	.	TRBJ1-2	TGCGCCAGCAGCCAAGATGCACAGGGGAACTATGGCTACACCTTC	CASSQDAQGNYGYTF
TRBV29-1	TRBD1	.	TRBJ2-7	TGCAGCGTTGAAGACCCAGACAGGGGAAATTACGAGCAGTACTTC	CSVEDPDRGNYEQYF
TRBV6-5	TRBD1	.	TRBJ2-7	TGTGCCAGCAGTTACTCCGACAGGGGGGACTACGAGCAGTACTTC	CASSYSDRGDYEQYF
TRBV28	.	once	TRBJ1-2	TGTGCCAGCAGTTTCCCACGGACAGACACTAACTATGGCTACACCTTC	CASSFPRTDTNYGYTF
TRBV28	.	.	TRBJ2-7	TGTGCCAGCAGTTCTGTAGGGGGTAGACTTTACGAGCAGTACTTC	CASSSVGGRLYEQYF
TRBV19	TRBD1	few	TRBJ2-7	TGTGCCAGTAGTGTAGCCCAGGGGGCCTACGAGCAGTACTTC	CASSVAQGAYEQYF
TRBV18	.	few	TRBJ2-1	TGTGCCAGCTCACCCGAGACAAACTACAATGAGCAGTTCTTC	CASSPETNYNEQFF
TRBV5-6	.	.	TRBJ2-7	TGTGCCAGCAGCTTGTCGACAGCCTACGAGCAGTACTTC	CASSLSTAYEQYF
TRBV7-8	.	.	TRBJ2-3	TGTGCCAGCAGCTTAGTGGCTAGCTTTTCCACAGATACGCAGTATTTT	CASSLVASFSTDTQYF
TRBV7-9	.	.	TRBJ1-4	TGTGCCAGCAGCTTAGTGGGAACTGAAAAACTGTTTTTT	CASSLVGTEKLFF
TRBV5-1	.	.	TRBJ1-1	TGCGCCAGCAGCTTTAAGATGGAACCAAGCACTGAAGCTTTCTTT	CASSFKMEPSTEAFF
TRBV27	.	once	TRBJ1-2	TGTGCCAGCGGCCTCTGGGGAATCGACTATGGCTACACCTTC	CASGLWGIDYGYTF
TRBV14	.	.	TRBJ2-7	TGTGCCAGCAGCCAAGCAAATTACGAGCAGTACTTC	CASSQANYEQYF
TRBV5-1	TRBD2	.	TRBJ2-1	TGCGCCAGCAGCTTGGGTGATAGCGGGGGGGCCTCCAATGAGCAGTTCTTC	CASSLGDSGGASNEQFF
TRBV19	.	.	TRBJ1-1	TGTGCCAGTAGTATATTCGGGAACACTGAAGCTTTCTTT	CASSIFGNTEAFF
TRBV7-8	TRBD2	.	TRBJ2-3	TGTGCCAGCAGCCCTCGACTAGCGGGAGCCCCAGATACGCAGTATTTT	CASSPRLAGAPDTQYF
TRBV28	TRBD1	.	TRBJ2-1	TGTGCCAGCACCGCTGGGACAGTTTACAATGAGCAGTTCTTC	CASTAGTVYNEQFF
TRBV6-4	.	.	TRBJ2-5	TGTGCCAGCAGTGACAGGGGACGAGAGACCCAGTACTTC	CASSDRGRETQYF
TRBV27	TRBD1	.	TRBJ2-7	TGTGCCAGCAGTTTATCCGGGACAGGGGTATACGAGCAGTACTTC	CASSLSGTGVYEQYF